This TCR beta chain was found in a study of cytomegalovirus exposure and HLA in healthy donors. Primers: 60 Vbeta forward and 13 Jbeta reverse. Method: immunoSEQ multiplex PCR; TCRdb's copy keeps in-frame clones and lacks some. The data contain about 140,000 clones, 70% of them singletons. Per the germline V gene, CDR1 is SGHRS and CDR2 is YFSETQ. The ends lost 0 bases at V and 6 bases at J; junction bases unmatched: 4. This CDR3 has 16 residues. The source is a woman aged 55-75 years in good health and CMV-seropositive. Sequencing was carried out using PBMCs. This sequence joins TRBV5-1 and TRBJ2-4, with TRBD2 matching over 12 bases. The CDR3 DNA follows: TGCGCCAGCAGCTTGGAGCTAGCGGGAGGGGGAAACATTCAGTACTTC. It codes for CASSLELAGGGNIQYF. The entire variable domain, with the rest obtained from reference TRBV5-1 and TRBJ2-4, is as follows: KAGVTQTPRYLIKTRGQQVTLSCSPISGHRSVSWYQQTPGQGLQFLFEYFSETQRNKGNFPGRFSGRQFSNSRSEMNVSTLELGDSALYLCASSLELAGGGNIQYFGAGTRLSVL.